Here is one TCR beta chain with its context. CDR3 length equals 14 residues. In germline, CDR1 is MNHNY, CDR2 SVGAGI (reference sequence). The ends lost 8 bases at V and 3 bases at J; junction bases unmatched: 7. The entry originates in a study of blood T cell repertoires in COVID-19. For the study at large: Both acute and convalescent COVID-19 samples were obtained from the United States, Italy and Spain. The cDNA or gDNA used as material had been derived from T cells, B-cell-depleted T cells, or PBMCs.

Original methodology: Researchers report that nucleated cell counts were estimated from reference gene primer amplification. Sequenced by immunoSEQ multiplex PCR; TCRdb stores in-frame clones only, minus some. V and J calls and clone size are copied from that table; D and trimming were computed from the DNA. The sample includes 230,000 or so clones, 80% to 90% seen only once; the top ten take about 2.3%. The receptor was derived from a man between 35 and 55 years old who had recovered from COVID-19. This rearrangement joins TRBV6-6 to TRBJ1-2, with 9 bases identical to TRBD1. Material: peripheral blood. The CDR3 loop reads CASEQGALYYGYTF. The CDR3, as DNA: TGTGCCAGCGAACAGGGGGCTTTGTACTATGGCTACACCTTC.